Below, 10 T cell receptor beta chains from the same sample are listed, as sequenced in a study of shared clonotypes between healthy human individuals. The repertoire was sequenced with immunoSEQ multiplex PCR; TCRdb's copy has only in-frame clones and lacks some. Of about 490,000 clones in the sample, 76% were seen once. Sequencing used PBMCs. Receptor source: a woman between 35 and 50 years old in good health. Some clones in this sample may be carry-over from other donors' samples.

This chain uses TRBV9 with TRBJ1-5; no clear D. In germline, CDR1 is SGDLS, CDR2 YYNGEE. The length of the CDR3 is 19 residues. V was shortened by 0 bases and J by 2 bases, with 21 bases between the two germline ends. CDR3 loop: CASSVEDRWGKQGNQPQHF. CDR3 DNA sequence: TGTGCCAGCAGCGTAGAGGACCGGTGGGGAAAACAAGGCAATCAGCCCCAGCATTTT.

This chain connects TRBV7-9 to TRBJ2-5, with D possibly called TRBD1 or TRBD2 (5 bases each). Judging by the DNA end, TRBJ2-7 fits better; the J call may be wrong. CDR3 length: 14 amino acids. Germline V lookup: CDR1 SEHNR, CDR2 FQNEAQ (reference sequence). The CDR3 reads CASSLTGTVYEQYF. In nucleotides, the CDR3 is TGTGCCAGCAGCCTTACCGGGACGGTTTACGAGCAGTACTTC.

The chain combines TRBV27 with TRBJ2-2; unclear D gene. V was clipped by 7 bases and J by 8 bases, with 11 bases between them. The CDR3 is 12 amino acids. Germline values: CDR1 MNHEY, CDR2 SMNVEV (reference sequence). The CDR3 sequence is CASTTVGGELFF. The CDR3 nucleotides read TGTGCCAGCACCACCGTGGGGGGGGAGCTGTTTTTT.

This chain connects TRBV5-4 to TRBJ2-7; D gene uncertain. V dropped 3 bases and J dropped 3 bases, with 10 bases sitting between them. CDR1 SGHNT and CDR2 YYREEE come from the germline V gene (reference sequence). CDR3 size: 13 residues. The CDR3 sequence: CASSSSPLYEQYF. CDR3 nucleotides: TGTGCCAGCAGCTCTTCCCCGCTCTACGAGCAGTACTTC.

This chain uses TRBV11-2 with TRBJ2-5; D might be TRBD2 (6 bases). The better agreement between TRBJ2-7 and the DNA end casts doubt on the J call. This CDR3 is 14 amino acids long. CDR1 is SGHAT and CDR2 is FQNNGV in the germline V gene. CDR3 sequence reads: CASSQGLSGHEQYF. The CDR3 DNA sequence: TGTGCCAGCAGCCAAGGGCTTAGCGGCCACGAGCAGTACTTC.

This chain uses TRBV5-4 with TRBJ2-5; D gene unclear. The germline CDR1 and CDR2 sequences are SGHNT and YYREEE (reference sequence). V lost 7 bases and J lost 3, with 16 bases in between. This CDR3 comprises 14 residues. In nucleotides, the CDR3 is TGTGCCAGCGGCTCCACTGTAGCAGAAGAGACCCAGTACTTC. This encodes CASGSTVAEETQYF.

A note on this clone: This sequence is one base from a far larger clone and is likely a read error. The V gene is TRBV9, the J gene TRBJ2-1; TRBD2 agrees at 9 bases. Germline CDR1 reads SGDLS; CDR2 reads YYNGEE. The J segment lost 11 bases and the V segment lost 2 bases, leaving 8 bases of the junction unmatched. The CDR3 is 14 residues long. The chain's CDR3 is CASSVSGRRDKQFF. Here the CDR3 DNA reads TGTGCCAGCAGCGTGAGCGGGAGGAGGGATAAGCAGTTCTTC.

This sequence joins TRBV9 and TRBJ1-2; TRBD1 matches 8 bases. V lost 2 bases and J lost 5; bases outside the gene matches: 5. Germline CDR1 reads SGDLS; CDR2 reads YYNGEE. The CDR3 has 14 residues. CDR3 sequence reads: CASSVARGPYGYTF. As DNA, the CDR3 is TGTGCCAGCAGCGTCGCCAGGGGGCCTTATGGCTACACCTTC.

V is TRBV5-4 and J is TRBJ2-2, with no clear D. The ends were cut back, 0 bases at V and 6 bases at J, with 9 bases in the middle. Germline V gene sequence: CDR1 SGHNT, CDR2 YYREEE (reference sequence). The CDR3 has 14 amino acids. CDR3 sequence reads: CASSLVSGAGELFF. In DNA, the CDR3 is TGTGCCAGCAGCTTGGTGTCGGGTGCCGGGGAGCTGTTTTTT.

J is TRBJ2-7 and V is TRBV11-2, with D possibly matching TRBD2 (5 bases). This CDR3 contains 15 residues. Germline CDR1 and CDR2: SGHAT and FQNNGV. The V end lost 6 bases, the J end lost 4 bases, and 19 bases lay between the germline ends. The CDR3 coding sequence is TGTGCCAGCAGTCGAGTCCGGGAAACTAGTTACGAGCAGTACTTC. Encoded protein: CASSRVRETSYEQYF.